This is a list of T cell receptor beta chains from one sample in a study of T cell repertoires in cytomegalovirus infection. These receptors are not linked to any known antigen. TCRdb re-called the reads through MiXCR, storing one row per CDR3 protein. The sample includes about 920,000 distinct CDR3 sequences, roughly 31% of them seen just once. The specimen comprised cultured CD8+ T cells from PBMCs, sampled from culture after CMV antigen stimulation. Every receptor here comes from a human donor in good health (CMV status not recorded). Some clones in this sample may be carry-over from other donors' samples. Each CDR3 is given with its conserved first and last residue. A D gene is named only where the DNA matches it firmly. Clone size is stated in some rows and not others, as once, few, many or a class when expanded.

v_call	clone_size	d_call	j_call	cdr3_nt	cdr3_aa
TRBV4-3	-	-	TRBJ1-3	TGCGCCAGCAGCCAAGCTTACGGAAACACCATATATTTT	CASSQAYGNTIYF
TRBV27	few	TRBD1	TRBJ2-3	TGTGCCAGCAGTCCTGGACAGGGGTTCAGCACAGATACGCAGTATTTT	CASSPGQGFSTDTQYF
TRBV29-1	-	TRBD1	TRBJ1-2	TGCAGCGTTGTTCGGGACAGTTACTATGGCTACACCTTC	CSVVRDSYYGYTF
TRBV12-3/TRBV12-4	few	-	TRBJ2-1	TGTGCCAGCAGGAGACAGGTGAATGAGCAGTTCTTC	CASRRQVNEQFF
TRBV5-1	-	TRBD1	TRBJ2-4	TGCGCCAGCAGCTTGGCCCCGGGACAGGGTCGCTACATTCAGTACTTC	CASSLAPGQGRYIQYF
TRBV27	few	-	TRBJ2-3	TGTGCCAGCAGTTTATGGGCAGGGGAGGCAGATACGCAGTATTTT	CASSLWAGEADTQYF
TRBV4-1	-	-	TRBJ2-7	TGCGCCAGCAGCCTTCGGGACCTCTCCTACGAGCAGTACTTC	CASSLRDLSYEQYF
TRBV23-1	-	-	TRBJ2-2	TGCGCCAGCAGTCAATCTGAAAGGTTATGGACCGGGGAGCTGTTTTTT	CASSQSERLWTGELFF
TRBV27	-	TRBD1	TRBJ1-1	TGTGCCAGCAGTTTTGACAGGGGAGGCACTGAAGCTTTCTTT	CASSFDRGGTEAFF
TRBV4-1	-	TRBD1	TRBJ2-1	TGCGCCAGCAGCCGTGGACAGGGGAGGTATGAGCAGTTCTTC	CASSRGQGRYEQFF
TRBV27	-	TRBD1	TRBJ2-1	TGTGCCAGCAGTCCTCAGGGGGCCTATGAGCAGTTCTTC	CASSPQGAYEQFF
TRBV12-3/TRBV12-4	-	-	TRBJ1-4	TGTGCCAGCAGTTTAGCATCGGGGACAACTAATGAAAAACTGTTTTTT	CASSLASGTTNEKLFF
TRBV6-6	few	-	TRBJ1-2	TGTGCCAGCAGTTACTCGATGCCAGGGAGTTCAAGATATGGCTACACCTTC	CASSYSMPGSSRYGYTF
TRBV11-2	-	-	TRBJ1-1	TGTGCCAGCAGCTTTTCGAAGGGGCGGTTCACTGAAGCTTTCTTT	CASSFSKGRFTEAFF
TRBV5-1	-	-	TRBJ2-3	TGCGCCAGCAGCTTGGAGGGGAGTCCCTTGGATACGCAGTATTTT	CASSLEGSPLDTQYF
TRBV2	many	TRBD2	TRBJ2-1	TGTGCCAGTACCGGGGGGAATGAGCAGTTCTTC	CASTGGNEQFF
TRBV2	few	-	TRBJ1-2	TGTGCCAGCAGAGCAACCGGACAACGTTTAGGCTACACCTTC	CASRATGQRLGYTF
TRBV6-6	-	-	TRBJ1-2	TGTGCCAGCAGGGAGGCTGTCCATAAAGGGAACCTAAACTATGGCTACACCTTC	CASREAVHKGNLNYGYTF
TRBV27	few	TRBD2	TRBJ2-1	TGTGCCAGCAGTCCCCCGGGGGGATTTCGCGATGAGCAGTTCTTC	CASSPPGGFRDEQFF
TRBV9	-	-	TRBJ2-2	TGTGCCAGCAAGGCAGGGAACACCGGGGAGCTGTTTTTT	CASKAGNTGELFF
TRBV24-1	-	TRBD1	TRBJ1-5	TGTGCCACCAGTGATGGGACAGCCCTCGATCAGCCCCAGCATTTT	CATSDGTALDQPQHF
TRBV5-1	-	-	TRBJ2-5	TGCGCCAGCAGCTTACAGTGGTACCAAGAGACCCAGTACTTC	CASSLQWYQETQYF
TRBV24-1	-	TRBD1	TRBJ2-1	TGTGCCACCAGTGATCGGACAGGGGCTGGGGATGAGCAGTTCTTC	CATSDRTGAGDEQFF
TRBV25-1	few	-	TRBJ1-2	TGTGCCAGCAGTGAATGGGGCAGGGGAGTTGCCTCCTATGGCTACACCTTC	CASSEWGRGVASYGYTF
TRBV5-4	-	TRBD2	TRBJ2-1	TGTGCCAGCAGCTTGATTAGCGGGCCCTACAATGAGCAGTTCTTC	CASSLISGPYNEQFF
TRBV24-1	-	-	TRBJ1-1	TGTGCCACCAGTGCAGGTTCGACTGAAGCTTTCTTT	CATSAGSTEAFF
TRBV7-9	few	-	TRBJ1-2	TGTGCCAGCAGCTTAATCTCAGGATATGGCTACACCTTC	CASSLISGYGYTF
TRBV5-6	few	-	TRBJ1-3	TGTGCCAGCGCCATTGGCCGACACTCTGGAAACACCATATATTTT	CASAIGRHSGNTIYF
TRBV7-9	-	-	TRBJ1-1	TGTGCCAGCAGCAGGGTTGACGGTCGTAACACTGGAGCTTTCTTT	CASSRVDGRNTGAFF
TRBV12-3/TRBV12-4	few	TRBD2	TRBJ2-2	TGTGCCAGCAGTTTAGAGGGTGGGGGGGTATACACCGGGGAGCTGTTTTTT	CASSLEGGGVYTGELFF
TRBV5-6	-	-	TRBJ2-2	TGTGCCAGCAGCGGACAGTCCGGGGAGCTGTTTTTT	CASSGQSGELFF
TRBV7-9	-	-	TRBJ2-3	TGTGCCAACAGCCACTCAGGGGATACGCAGTATTTT	CANSHSGDTQYF
TRBV5-5	-	-	TRBJ2-7	TGTGCCAGCAGCTTGTCCGCTGGGACCTACGAGCAGTACTTC	CASSLSAGTYEQYF
TRBV27	-	TRBD2	TRBJ2-7	TGTGCCAGCAGTTTGTGGGGGGGGACCTACGAGCAGTACTTC	CASSLWGGTYEQYF
TRBV19	few	-	TRBJ1-5	TGTGCCAGTAGTATTTCGGCAACCTATAGCAATCAGCCCCAGCATTTT	CASSISATYSNQPQHF
TRBV7-2	many	-	TRBJ2-3	TGTGCCAGCAGCTCCCTCGGTCGGGGGCTCGGAGATACGCAGTATTTT	CASSSLGRGLGDTQYF
TRBV7-3	few	-	TRBJ2-2	TGTGCCAGCAGCTTAGGGATCACGGAGCCCGGGGAGCTGTTTTTT	CASSLGITEPGELFF
TRBV5-4	-	TRBD2	TRBJ2-5	TGTGCCAGCAGCGGGTATAGCGGGGGGCCTCAAGAGACCCAGTACTTC	CASSGYSGGPQETQYF
TRBV7-6	few	TRBD1	TRBJ2-7	TGTGCCAGCAGCTTGGACGGACAGGGCTCCTACGAGCAGTACTTC	CASSLDGQGSYEQYF
TRBV10-2	-	-	TRBJ2-7	TGCGCCAGCGCCTACAGCCTCTCCTACGAGCAGTACTTC	CASAYSLSYEQYF
TRBV28	-	-	TRBJ1-3	TGTGCCAGCAGCCCTTTTCGAGGATCTGGAAACACCATATATTTT	CASSPFRGSGNTIYF
TRBV7-8	many	-	TRBJ1-1	TGTGCCAGCAGCTTTTATGGAGAGAACACTGAAGCTTTCTTT	CASSFYGENTEAFF
TRBV6-5	few	TRBD1	TRBJ1-5	TGTGCCAGCAGTTACGGGGGACAGGGTCAGCCCCAGCATTTT	CASSYGGQGQPQHF
TRBV5-1	-	TRBD1	TRBJ1-4	TGCGCCAGCAGCTCCCTCCCGACAGGGGAATACGAAAAACTGTTTTTT	CASSSLPTGEYEKLFF
TRBV7-9	-	TRBD2	TRBJ2-3	TGTGCCAGCAGCTTTAGCGGGGACGGATCAGATACGCAGTATTTT	CASSFSGDGSDTQYF
TRBV27	-	TRBD1	TRBJ2-1	TGTGCCAGCAGTCCCCTTGCCGGGACAGGGCGGGATGAGCAGTTCTTC	CASSPLAGTGRDEQFF
TRBV12-5	-	-	TRBJ2-3	TGTGCTAGTGGTTTGGACCCCCGGGCATCCACAGATACGCAGTATTTT	CASGLDPRASTDTQYF
TRBV5-6	few	TRBD2	TRBJ2-7	TGTGCCAGCACCTCGGGGGGGGCTTACGAGCAGTACTTC	CASTSGGAYEQYF
TRBV7-6	many	TRBD1	TRBJ2-7	TGTGCCAGCAGCCTTGGGACAGTGGCGGCCTACGAGCAGTACTTC	CASSLGTVAAYEQYF
TRBV2	-	-	TRBJ1-1	TGTGCCATCACAAGAGACATCAACACTGAAGCTTTCTTT	CAITRDINTEAFF
TRBV10-3	-	TRBD2	TRBJ2-1	TGTGCCATCTTGGGGACCGGGACTAGCGGGACCTCCTCCTACAATGAGCAGTTCTTC	CAILGTGTSGTSSYNEQFF
TRBV7-8	-	-	TRBJ1-2	TGTGCCTGCAGCTTCTCGGGGGAGGGCCGGGGGTATGGCTACACCTTC	CACSFSGEGRGYGYTF
TRBV7-6	-	TRBD1	TRBJ2-1	TGTGCCAGCAGCTTCTGGGACAGTACTTACAATGAGCAGTTCTTC	CASSFWDSTYNEQFF
TRBV27	-	TRBD1	TRBJ2-7	TGTGTCAGCAGTCCCGGGACAGGGGCCAGCGAGCAGTACTTC	CVSSPGTGASEQYF
TRBV7-6	few	-	TRBJ1-5	TGTGCCAGCAGCTCGTTTCCGGGACGGGAAAGCAATCAGCCCCAGCATTTT	CASSSFPGRESNQPQHF
TRBV6-5	-	TRBD1	TRBJ1-1	TGTGCCAGCAGTACTGGGACAGGGAAGAACACTGAAGCTTTCTTT	CASSTGTGKNTEAFF
TRBV2	few	TRBD1	TRBJ2-2	TGTGCCAGCAGGACAGGGATCGACACCGGGGAGCTGTTTTTT	CASRTGIDTGELFF
TRBV10-3	-	-	TRBJ1-2	TGTGCCATCAGTGAAGGGAATGGCTACACCTTC	CAISEGNGYTF
TRBV28	many	-	TRBJ2-5	TGTGCCAGCAGTTATAGGGGAGAGACCCAGTACTTC	CASSYRGETQYF
TRBV12-5	-	-	TRBJ2-2	TGTGCTAGTGGTTTGGTACCGAACAGGGTTCGGGCTTTTTATGCCGGGGAGCTGTTTTTT	CASGLVPNRVRAFYAGELFF